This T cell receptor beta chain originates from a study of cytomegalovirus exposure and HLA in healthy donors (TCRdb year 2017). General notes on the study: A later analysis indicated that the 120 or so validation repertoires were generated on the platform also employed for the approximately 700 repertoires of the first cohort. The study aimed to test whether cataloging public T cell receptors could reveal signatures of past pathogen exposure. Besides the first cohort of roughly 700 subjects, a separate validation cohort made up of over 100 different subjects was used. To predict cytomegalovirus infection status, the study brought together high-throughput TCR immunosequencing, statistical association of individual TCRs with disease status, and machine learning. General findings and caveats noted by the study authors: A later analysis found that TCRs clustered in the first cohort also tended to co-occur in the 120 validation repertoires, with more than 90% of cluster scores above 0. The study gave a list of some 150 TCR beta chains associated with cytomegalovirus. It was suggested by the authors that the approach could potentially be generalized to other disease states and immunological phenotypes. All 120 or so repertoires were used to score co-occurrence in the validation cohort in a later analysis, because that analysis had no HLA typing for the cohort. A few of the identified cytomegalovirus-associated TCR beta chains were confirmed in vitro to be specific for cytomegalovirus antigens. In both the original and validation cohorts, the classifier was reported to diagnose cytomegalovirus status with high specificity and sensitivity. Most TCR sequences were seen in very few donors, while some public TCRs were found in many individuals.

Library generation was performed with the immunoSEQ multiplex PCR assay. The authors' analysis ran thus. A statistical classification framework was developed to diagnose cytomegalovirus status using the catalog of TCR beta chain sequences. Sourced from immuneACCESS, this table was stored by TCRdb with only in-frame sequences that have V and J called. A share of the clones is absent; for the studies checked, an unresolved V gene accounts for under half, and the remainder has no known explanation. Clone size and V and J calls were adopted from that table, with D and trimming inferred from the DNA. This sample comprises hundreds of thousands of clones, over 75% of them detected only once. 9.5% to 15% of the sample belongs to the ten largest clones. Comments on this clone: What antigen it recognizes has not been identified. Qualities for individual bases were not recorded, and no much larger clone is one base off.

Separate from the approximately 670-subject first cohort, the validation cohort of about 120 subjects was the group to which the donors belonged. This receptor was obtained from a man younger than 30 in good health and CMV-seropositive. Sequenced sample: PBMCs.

The DNA is TGTGCCAGTAGGGGCCAGGCCGTTGACTATGGCTACACCTTC. Translation gives CASRGQAVDYGYTF. The chain couples TRBV10-3 to TRBJ1-2; 5 matching bases give a weak D call of TRBD1. Counted from cysteine to phenylalanine, this CDR3 has 14 amino acids. Here the CDR3 DNA is all that survives: 42 bases in frame from base 1. V loses 10 bases of germline sequence and J loses 3 bases, and the interval between the two ends is 18 bases. Based on the germline V gene, the CDR1 and CDR2 sequences are ENHRY and SYGVKD.